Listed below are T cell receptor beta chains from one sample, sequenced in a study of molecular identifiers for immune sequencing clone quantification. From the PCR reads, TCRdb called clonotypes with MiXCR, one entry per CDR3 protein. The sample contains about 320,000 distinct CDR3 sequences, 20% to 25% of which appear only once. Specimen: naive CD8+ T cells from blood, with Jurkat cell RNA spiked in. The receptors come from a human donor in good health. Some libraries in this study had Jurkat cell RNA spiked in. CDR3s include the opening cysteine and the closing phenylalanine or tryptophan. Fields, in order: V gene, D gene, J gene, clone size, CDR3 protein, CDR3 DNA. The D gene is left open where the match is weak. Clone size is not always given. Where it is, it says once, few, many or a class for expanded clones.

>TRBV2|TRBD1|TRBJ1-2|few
CASSDGKTGGGYTF
TGTGCCAGCAGTGACGGAAAAACAGGGGGCGGCTACACCTTC
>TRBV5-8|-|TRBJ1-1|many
CAILVVGTEAFF
TGTGCCATCCTAGTCGTGGGCACTGAAGCTTTCTTT
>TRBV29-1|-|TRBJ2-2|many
CSVEWANTGELFF
TGCAGCGTTGAATGGGCGAACACCGGGGAGCTGTTTTTT
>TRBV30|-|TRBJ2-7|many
CAWSVLEEQYF
TGTGCCTGGAGTGTACTGGAAGAGCAGTACTTC
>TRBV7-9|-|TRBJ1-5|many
CASSRLSESQHF
TGTGCCAGCAGCCGACTTAGCGAGTCCCAGCATTTT
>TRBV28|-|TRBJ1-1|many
CASSLRGRVTEAFF
TGTGCCAGCAGTTTACGGGGCAGGGTCACTGAAGCTTTCTTT
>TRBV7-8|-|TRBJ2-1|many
CASSLTPGTYNEQFF
TGTGCCAGCAGCTTAACACCCGGGACCTACAATGAGCAGTTCTTC
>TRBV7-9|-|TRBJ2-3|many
CASSSWSRVADTQYF
TGTGCCAGCAGCTCGTGGAGCAGGGTGGCAGATACGCAGTATTTT
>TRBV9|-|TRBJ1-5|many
CASSPGGSSNQPQHF
TGTGCCAGCAGCCCGGGAGGTTCTAGCAATCAGCCCCAGCATTTT
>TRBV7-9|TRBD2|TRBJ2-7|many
CASSFSGRAYEQYF
TGTGCCAGCAGCTTTAGCGGGAGGGCCTACGAGCAGTACTTC
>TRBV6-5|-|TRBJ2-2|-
CASSYSFTGELSF
TGTGCCAGCAGTTACAGTTTTACCGGGGAGCTGTCTTTT
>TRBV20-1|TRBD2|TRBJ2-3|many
CSAGTSGTSTDTQYF
TGCAGTGCCGGGACTAGCGGGACTAGCACAGATACGCAGTATTTT
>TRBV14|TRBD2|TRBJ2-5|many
CASSLGTTFQETQYF
TGTGCCAGCAGCCTTGGGACTACGTTCCAAGAGACCCAGTACTTC
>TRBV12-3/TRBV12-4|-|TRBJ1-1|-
CAGSLSGAGWGTEAFF
TGCGCCGGCAGTTTATCGGGGGCGGGGTGGGGCACTGAAGCTTTCTTT
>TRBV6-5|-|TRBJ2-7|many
CASSYQNRQAPYEQYF
TGTGCCAGCAGTTACCAGAACCGACAGGCGCCCTACGAGCAGTACTTC
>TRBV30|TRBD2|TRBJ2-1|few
CALGLAGVGEQFF
TGTGCCTTAGGACTAGCGGGAGTGGGTGAGCAGTTCTTC
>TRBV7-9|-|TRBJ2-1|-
CVSSLGLSSYNEQFF
TGTGTCAGCAGCCTCGGACTGAGCTCCTACAATGAGCAGTTCTTC
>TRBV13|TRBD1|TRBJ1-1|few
CASSQGQSNTEAFF
TGTGCCAGCAGCCAGGGACAGTCGAACACTGAAGCTTTCTTT
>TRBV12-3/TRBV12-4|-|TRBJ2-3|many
CASSLVRGSITDTQYF
TGTGCCAGCAGTTTAGTTCGCGGGTCCATCACAGATACGCAGTATTTT
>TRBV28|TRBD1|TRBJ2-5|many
CASSPTGGRETQYF
TGTGCCAGCAGTCCGACAGGGGGACGAGAGACCCAGTACTTC
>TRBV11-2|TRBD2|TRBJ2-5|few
CASSPDGGETQYF
TGTGCCAGCAGCCCGGACGGGGGGGAGACCCAGTACTTC
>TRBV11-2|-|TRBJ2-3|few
CASSQGHSTDTQYF
TGTGCCAGCAGCCAAGGACACAGCACAGATACGCAGTATTTT
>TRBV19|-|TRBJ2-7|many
CASSISTRGRVYEQYF
TGTGCCAGTAGTATTTCGACTAGAGGGCGCGTCTACGAGCAGTACTTC
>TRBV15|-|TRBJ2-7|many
CATSRDNRFYEQYF
TGTGCCACCAGCAGAGATAATCGTTTCTACGAGCAGTACTTC
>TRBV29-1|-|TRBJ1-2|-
CSVDAGNYGYTF
TGCAGCGTTGACGCAGGGAATTATGGCTACACCTTC
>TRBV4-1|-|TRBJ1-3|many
CASSQEGLPISGNTIYF
TGCGCCAGCAGCCAAGAGGGGTTACCTATCTCTGGAAACACCATATATTTT
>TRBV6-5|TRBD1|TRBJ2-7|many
CASSYDGTAYEQYF
TGTGCCAGCAGTTATGACGGGACAGCCTACGAGCAGTACTTC
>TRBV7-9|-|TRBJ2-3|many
CASQKRDYTQYF
TGTGCCAGCCAGAAGAGGGACTATACGCAGTATTTT
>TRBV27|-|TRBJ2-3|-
CASSLLTYTDMQYF
TGTGCCAGCAGTCTCCTAACCTACACAGATATGCAGTATTTT
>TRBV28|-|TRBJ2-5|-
CASSYTGDPETQYF
TGTGCCAGCAGTTACACGGGGGACCCGGAGACCCAGTACTTC
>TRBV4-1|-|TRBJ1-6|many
CASSLRDVENSPLHF
TGCGCCAGCAGCCTCAGGGACGTAGAGAATTCACCCCTCCACTTT
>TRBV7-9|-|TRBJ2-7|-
CASSLEYGYEQYF
TGTGCCAGCAGCTTAGAATATGGATACGAGCAGTACTTC
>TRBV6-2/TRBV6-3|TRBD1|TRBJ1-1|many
CASSYEGTGPYTEAFF
TGTGCCAGCAGTTACGAGGGGACAGGACCCTACACTGAAGCTTTCTTT
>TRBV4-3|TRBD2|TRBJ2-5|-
CASSQGVGGIQEAQYF
TGCGCCAGCAGCCAAGGTGTGGGGGGGATACAAGAGGCCCAGTACTTC
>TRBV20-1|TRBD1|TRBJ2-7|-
CSARDGWTGSYEQYF
TGCAGTGCTAGAGATGGGTGGACAGGGTCATACGAGCAGTACTTC
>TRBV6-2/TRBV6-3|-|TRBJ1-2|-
CASSYRGGGEGYTF
TGTGCCAGCAGTTACCGGGGCGGGGGGGAAGGCTACACCTTC
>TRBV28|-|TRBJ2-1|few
CASSLGEYLEGGQFF
TGTGCCAGCAGTTTAGGGGAGTACTTGGAGGGTGGGCAGTTCTTC
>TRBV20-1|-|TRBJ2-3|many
CSARAGVTDTQYF
TGCAGTGCTAGAGCGGGAGTCACAGATACGCAGTATTTT
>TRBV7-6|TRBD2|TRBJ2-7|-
CACSLASGRAVEQYF
TGTGCCTGCAGCTTAGCTAGCGGGAGGGCCGTCGAGCAGTACTTC
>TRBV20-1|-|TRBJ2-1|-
CSASDQGDEQFF
TGCAGTGCAAGCGATCAGGGTGATGAGCAGTTCTTC
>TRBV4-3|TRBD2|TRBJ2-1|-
CASSQDVGSGGIRNQYNEQFF
TGCGCCAGCAGCCAAGATGTAGGTAGCGGGGGAATAAGAAACCAGTACAATGAGCAGTTCTTC
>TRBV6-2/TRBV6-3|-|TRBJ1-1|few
CASSYSITGGTEAFF
TGTGCCAGCAGTTACTCGATTACCGGGGGCACTGAAGCTTTCTTT
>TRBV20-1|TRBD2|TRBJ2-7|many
CSAWTSGMSYEQYF
TGCAGTGCGTGGACTAGCGGGATGTCCTACGAGCAGTACTTC
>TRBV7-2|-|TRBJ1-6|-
CASSSLLEGRNSPLHF
TGTGCCAGCAGCTCCCTATTGGAGGGAAGGAATTCACCCCTCCACTTT
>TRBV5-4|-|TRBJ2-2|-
CASSGDGTPYAGELFF
TGTGCCAGCAGCGGAGACGGGACTCCCTACGCCGGGGAGCTGTTTTTT
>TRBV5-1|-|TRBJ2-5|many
CASSLAILGPTSETQYF
TGCGCCAGCAGCTTGGCTATATTAGGCCCTACCTCGGAGACCCAGTACTTC
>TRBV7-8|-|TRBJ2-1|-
CASSLARGDEQFF
TGTGCCAGCAGCTTAGCGCGAGGGGATGAGCAGTTCTTC
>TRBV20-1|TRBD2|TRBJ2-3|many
CSASLGLAGGATQYF
TGCAGTGCTAGCTTAGGACTAGCGGGGGGTGCAACGCAGTATTTT
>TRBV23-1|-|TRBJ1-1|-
CASGHAESGCLIRGGTEAFF
TGCGCCAGCGGCCACGCCGAGTCAGGGTGTTTAATTAGAGGGGGCACTGAAGCTTTCTTT
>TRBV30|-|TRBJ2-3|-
CAWAPGAVTDTQYF
TGTGCCTGGGCCCCAGGGGCCGTCACAGATACGCAGTATTTT
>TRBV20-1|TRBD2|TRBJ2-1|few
CSAREGLAGHEQFF
TGCAGTGCTAGAGAAGGACTAGCGGGCCATGAGCAGTTCTTC
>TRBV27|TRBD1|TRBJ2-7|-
CASGTSTGTGYPEQYF
TGTGCCAGCGGAACCAGCACCGGGACAGGTTATCCCGAGCAGTACTTC
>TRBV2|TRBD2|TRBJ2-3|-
CASSHTSGGTLLYTDTQYF
TGTGCCAGCAGTCACACTAGCGGGGGGACGTTACTATACACAGATACGCAGTATTTT